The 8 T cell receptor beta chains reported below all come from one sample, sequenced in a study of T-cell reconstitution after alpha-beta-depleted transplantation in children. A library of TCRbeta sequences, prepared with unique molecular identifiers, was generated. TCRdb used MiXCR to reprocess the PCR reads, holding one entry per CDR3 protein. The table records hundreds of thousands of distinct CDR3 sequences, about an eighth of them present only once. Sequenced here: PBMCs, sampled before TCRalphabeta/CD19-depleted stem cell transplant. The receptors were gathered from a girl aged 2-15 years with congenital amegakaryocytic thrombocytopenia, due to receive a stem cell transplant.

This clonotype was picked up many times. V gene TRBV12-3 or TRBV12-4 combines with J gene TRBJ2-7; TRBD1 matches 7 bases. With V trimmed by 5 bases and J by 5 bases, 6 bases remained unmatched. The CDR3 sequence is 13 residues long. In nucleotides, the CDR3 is TGTGCCAGCAGTCAACAGGGGTTCGACGAGCAGTACTTC. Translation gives CASSQQGFDEQYF.

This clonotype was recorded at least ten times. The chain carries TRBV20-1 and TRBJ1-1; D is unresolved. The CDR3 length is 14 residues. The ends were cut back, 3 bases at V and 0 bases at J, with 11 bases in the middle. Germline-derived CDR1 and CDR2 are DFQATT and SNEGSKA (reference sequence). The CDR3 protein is CSASTPGLNTEAFF. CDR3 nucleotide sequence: TGCAGTGCTAGCACGCCCGGTTTGAACACTGAAGCTTTCTTT.

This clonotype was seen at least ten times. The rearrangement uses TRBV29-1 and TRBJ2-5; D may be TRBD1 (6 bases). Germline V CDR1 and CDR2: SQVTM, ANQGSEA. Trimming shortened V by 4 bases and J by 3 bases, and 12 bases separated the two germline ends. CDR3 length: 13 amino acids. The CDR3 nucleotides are TGCAGCGTTGCTGGGGGCCGAGAAGAGACCCAGTACTTC. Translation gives CSVAGGREETQYF.

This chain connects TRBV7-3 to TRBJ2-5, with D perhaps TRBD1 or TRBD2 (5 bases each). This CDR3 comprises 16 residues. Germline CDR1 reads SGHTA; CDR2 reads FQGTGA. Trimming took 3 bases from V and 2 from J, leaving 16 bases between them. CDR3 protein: CASSLVPGAVQETQYF. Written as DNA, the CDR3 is TGTGCCAGCAGCTTGGTCCCCGGGGCAGTACAAGAGACCCAGTACTTC. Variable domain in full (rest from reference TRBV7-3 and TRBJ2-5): GAGVSQTPSNKVTEKGKYVELRCDPISGHTALYWYRQSLGQGPEFLIYFQGTGAADDSGLPNDRFFAVRPEGSVSTLKIQRTERGDSAVYLCASSLVPGAVQETQYFGPGTRLLVL.

DNA of the CDR3: TGTGCCTGGAGGCCCCCAAGTATTGGGACCCAGTACTTC. It is translated as CAWRPPSIGTQYF. The chain recombines TRBV30 with TRBJ2-5; D uncertain. Looked up from germline, CDR1 is GTSNPN and CDR2 is SVGIG (reference sequence). This CDR3 has 13 amino acids. Trimming took 3 bases from V and 7 from J, leaving 15 bases between them.

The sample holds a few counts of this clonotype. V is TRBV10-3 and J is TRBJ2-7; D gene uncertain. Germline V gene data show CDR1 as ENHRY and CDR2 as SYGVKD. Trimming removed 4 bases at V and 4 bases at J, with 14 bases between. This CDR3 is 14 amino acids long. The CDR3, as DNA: TGTGCCATCAGTGTAGTTGGCGAAAGTTACGAGCAGTACTTC. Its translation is CAISVVGESYEQYF.

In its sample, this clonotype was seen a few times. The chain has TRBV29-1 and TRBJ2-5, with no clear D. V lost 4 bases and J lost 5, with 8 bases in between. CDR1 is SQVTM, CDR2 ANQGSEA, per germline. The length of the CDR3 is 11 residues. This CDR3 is CSVVGRETQYF. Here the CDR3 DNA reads TGCAGCGTTGTTGGTCGGGAGACCCAGTACTTC.

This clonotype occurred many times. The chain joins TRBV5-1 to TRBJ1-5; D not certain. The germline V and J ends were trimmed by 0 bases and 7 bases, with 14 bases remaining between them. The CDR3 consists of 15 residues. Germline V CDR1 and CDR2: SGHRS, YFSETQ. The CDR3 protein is CASSLGPEGLQPQHF. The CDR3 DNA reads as TGCGCCAGCAGCTTGGGACCCGAAGGGTTGCAGCCCCAGCATTTT. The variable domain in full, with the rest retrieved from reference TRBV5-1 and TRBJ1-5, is KAGVTQTPRYLIKTRGQQVTLSCSPISGHRSVSWYQQTPGQGLQFLFEYFSETQRNKGNFPGRFSGRQFSNSRSEMNVSTLELGDSALYLCASSLGPEGLQPQHFGDGTRLSIL.